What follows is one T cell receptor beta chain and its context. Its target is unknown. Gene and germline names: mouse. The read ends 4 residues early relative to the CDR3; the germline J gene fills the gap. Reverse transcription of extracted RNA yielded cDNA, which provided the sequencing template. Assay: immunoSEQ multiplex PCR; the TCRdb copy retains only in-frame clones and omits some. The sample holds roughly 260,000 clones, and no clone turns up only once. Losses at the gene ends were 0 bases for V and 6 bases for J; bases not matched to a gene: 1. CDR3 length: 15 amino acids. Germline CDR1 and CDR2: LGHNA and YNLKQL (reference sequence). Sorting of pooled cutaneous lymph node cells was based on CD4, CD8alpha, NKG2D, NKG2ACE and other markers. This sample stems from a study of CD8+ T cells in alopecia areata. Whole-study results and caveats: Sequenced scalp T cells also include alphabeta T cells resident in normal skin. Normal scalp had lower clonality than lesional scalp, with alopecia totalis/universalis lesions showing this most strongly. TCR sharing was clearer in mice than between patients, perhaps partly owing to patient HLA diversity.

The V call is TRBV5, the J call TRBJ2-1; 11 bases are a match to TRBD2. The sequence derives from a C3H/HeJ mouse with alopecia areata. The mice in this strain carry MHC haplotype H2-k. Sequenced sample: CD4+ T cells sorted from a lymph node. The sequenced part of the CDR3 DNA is TGTGCCAGCAGCCAAGATACTGGGGGGGCTGCT. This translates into CASSQDTGGAA. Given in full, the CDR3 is CASSQDTGGAAEQFF.